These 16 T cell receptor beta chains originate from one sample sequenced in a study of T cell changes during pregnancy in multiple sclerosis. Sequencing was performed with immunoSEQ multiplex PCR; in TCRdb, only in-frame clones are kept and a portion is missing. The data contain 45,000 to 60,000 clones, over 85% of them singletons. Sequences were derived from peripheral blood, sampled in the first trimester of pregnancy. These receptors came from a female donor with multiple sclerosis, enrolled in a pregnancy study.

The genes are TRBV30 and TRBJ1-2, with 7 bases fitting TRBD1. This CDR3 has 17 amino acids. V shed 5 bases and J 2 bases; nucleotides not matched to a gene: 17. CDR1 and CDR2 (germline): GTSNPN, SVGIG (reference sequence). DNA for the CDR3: TGTGCCTGGTCTGGAAGGGGCCGGGACAGTCCGAACTATGGCTACACCTTC. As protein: CAWSGRGRDSPNYGYTF.

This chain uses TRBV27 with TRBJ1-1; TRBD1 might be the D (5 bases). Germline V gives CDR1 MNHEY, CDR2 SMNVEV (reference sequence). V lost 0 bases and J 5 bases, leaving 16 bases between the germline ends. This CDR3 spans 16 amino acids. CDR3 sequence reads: CASSLSAGGVPTEAFF. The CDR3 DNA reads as TGTGCCAGCAGTTTATCGGCGGGGGGGGTGCCAACTGAAGCTTTCTTT.

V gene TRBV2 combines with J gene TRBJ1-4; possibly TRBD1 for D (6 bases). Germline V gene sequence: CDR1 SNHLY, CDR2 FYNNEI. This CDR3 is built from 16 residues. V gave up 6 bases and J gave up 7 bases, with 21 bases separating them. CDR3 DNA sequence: TGTGCCAGCAGGGGTACAATACAGGGCCGGGGTGAAAAACTGTTTTTT. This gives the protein CASRGTIQGRGEKLFF.

The chain's CDR3 is CASSRRGIRLALINEQFF. CDR3 nucleotides: TGTGCCAGCAGCCGACGGGGTATTCGCCTAGCTCTAATAAATGAGCAGTTCTTC. This sequence joins TRBV14 and TRBJ2-1; a possible D gene is TRBD2 (5 bases). CDR1 and CDR2 from the germline V gene are SGHDN and FVKESK. Trimming shortened V by 4 bases and J by 7 bases, and 26 bases separated the two germline ends. The CDR3 has 18 residues.

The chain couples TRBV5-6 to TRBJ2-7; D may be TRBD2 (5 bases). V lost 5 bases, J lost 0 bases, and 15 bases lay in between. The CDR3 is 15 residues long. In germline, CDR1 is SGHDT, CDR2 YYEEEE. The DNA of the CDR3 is TGTGCCAGCAGTGCAGAGGGTAGCATCTCCTACGAGCAGTACTTC. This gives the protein CASSAEGSISYEQYF.

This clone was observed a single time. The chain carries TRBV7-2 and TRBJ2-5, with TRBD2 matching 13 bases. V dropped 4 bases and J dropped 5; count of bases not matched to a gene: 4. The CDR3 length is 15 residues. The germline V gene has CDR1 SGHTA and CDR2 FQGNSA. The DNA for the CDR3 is TGTGCCAGCAGCTCCACGGGACTAGCGGGGGAGACCCAGTACTTC. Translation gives CASSSTGLAGETQYF.

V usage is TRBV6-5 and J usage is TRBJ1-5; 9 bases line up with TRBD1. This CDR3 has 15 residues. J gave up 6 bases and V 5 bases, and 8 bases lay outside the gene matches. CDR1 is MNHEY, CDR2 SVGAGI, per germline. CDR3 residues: CASSNLGQGGQPQHF. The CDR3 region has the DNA TGTGCCAGCAGTAATCTGGGACAGGGCGGTCAGCCCCAGCATTTT.

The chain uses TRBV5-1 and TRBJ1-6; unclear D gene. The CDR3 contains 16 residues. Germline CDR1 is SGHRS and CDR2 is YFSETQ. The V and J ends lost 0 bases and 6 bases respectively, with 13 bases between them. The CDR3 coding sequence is TGCGCCAGCAGCTTGGGGGGAGGCTCGACTAATTCACCCCTCCACTTT. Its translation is CASSLGGGSTNSPLHF.

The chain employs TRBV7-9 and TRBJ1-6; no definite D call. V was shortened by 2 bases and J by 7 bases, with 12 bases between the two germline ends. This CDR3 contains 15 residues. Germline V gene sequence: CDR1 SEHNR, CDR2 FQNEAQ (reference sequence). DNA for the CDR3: TGTGCCAGCAGCTTACAAGGCTCGGGAAATTCACCCCTCCACTTT. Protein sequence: CASSLQGSGNSPLHF. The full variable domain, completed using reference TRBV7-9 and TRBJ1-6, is DTGVSQNPRHKITKRGQNVTFRCDPISEHNRLYWYRQTLGQGPEFLTYFQNEAQLEKSRLLSDRFSAERPKGSFSTLEIQRTEQGDSAMYLCASSLQGSGNSPLHFGNGTRLTVT.

CDR3 DNA sequence: TGTGCCTGGAATTTCGGGGGGACAGATACGCAGTATTTT. The encoded protein is CAWNFGGTDTQYF. V usage is TRBV30 and J usage is TRBJ2-3; TRBD2 agrees at 7 bases. The germline V gene has CDR1 GTSNPN and CDR2 SVGIG (reference sequence). CDR3 size: 13 residues. After removal of 4 bases from V and 3 bases from J, the junction contained 4 bases not matched to a gene.

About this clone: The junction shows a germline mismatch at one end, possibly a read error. The CDR3 DNA follows: TGTGCTAGCAGCCCCGCCGGCGGGGGGTTGAATGAGCAGTTCTTC. It translates to CASSPAGGGLNEQFF. This chain links TRBV7-7 with TRBJ2-1, with TRBD2 matching over 8 bases. CDR3 size: 15 residues. Looked up from germline, CDR1 is SSHAT and CDR2 is FNYEAQ (reference sequence).

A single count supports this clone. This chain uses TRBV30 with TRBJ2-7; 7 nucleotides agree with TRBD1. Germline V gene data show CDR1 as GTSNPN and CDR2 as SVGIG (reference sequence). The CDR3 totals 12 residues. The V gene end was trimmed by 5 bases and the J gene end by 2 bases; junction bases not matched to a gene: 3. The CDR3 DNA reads TGTGCCTGGGGGGACAGAACCTACGAGCAGTACTTC. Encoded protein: CAWGDRTYEQYF. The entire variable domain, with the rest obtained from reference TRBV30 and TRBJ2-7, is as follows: SQTIHQWPATLVQPVGSPLSLECTVEGTSNPNLYWYRQAAGRGLQLLFYSVGIGQISSEVPQNLSASRPQDRQFILSSKKLLLSDSGFYLCAWGDRTYEQYFGPGTRLTVT.

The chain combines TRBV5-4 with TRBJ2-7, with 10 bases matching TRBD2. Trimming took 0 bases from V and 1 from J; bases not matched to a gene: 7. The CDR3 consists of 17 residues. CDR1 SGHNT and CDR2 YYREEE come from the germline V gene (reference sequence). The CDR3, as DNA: TGTGCCAGCAGCTTGGGGGGGGCTAGCGGGGGTTCCTACGAGCAGTACTTC. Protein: CASSLGGASGGSYEQYF.

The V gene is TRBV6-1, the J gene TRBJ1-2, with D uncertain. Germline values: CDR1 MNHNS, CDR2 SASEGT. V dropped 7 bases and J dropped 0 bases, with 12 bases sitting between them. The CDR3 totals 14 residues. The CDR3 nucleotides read TGTGCCAGCACCCTGGCCTCAGCTAACTATGGCTACACCTTC. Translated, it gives CASTLASANYGYTF.

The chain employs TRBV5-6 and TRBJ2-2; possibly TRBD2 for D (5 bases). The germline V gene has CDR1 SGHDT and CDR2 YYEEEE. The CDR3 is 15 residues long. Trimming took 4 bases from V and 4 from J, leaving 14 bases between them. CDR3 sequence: CASSGLSAGTGELFF. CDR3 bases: TGTGCCAGCAGCGGGCTAAGTGCGGGCACCGGGGAGCTGTTTTTT.

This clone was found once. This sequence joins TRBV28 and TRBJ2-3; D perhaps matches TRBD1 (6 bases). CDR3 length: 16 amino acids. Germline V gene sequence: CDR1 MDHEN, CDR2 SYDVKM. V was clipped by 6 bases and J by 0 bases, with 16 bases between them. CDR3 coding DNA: TGTGCCAGCAGACTCATCCGGGACATCAGCACAGATACGCAGTATTTT. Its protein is CASRLIRDISTDTQYF.